This TCR beta chain was sequenced for a study of shared clonotypes between healthy human individuals. Study-wide results and caveats: Limited genetic and exposure-history diversity came from having few donors.

Genomic DNA for unsorted samples was obtained from around 97 million PBMCs. About this clone: What it binds is unknown. One end of the junction varies from germline; a read error may be responsible.

This CDR3 has 13 amino acids. Germline V gene sequence: CDR1 SSHAT, CDR2 FNYEAQ (reference sequence). Execution of the assay was at deep level. Splitting of each subset's genomic DNA was done evenly across several immunoSEQ plates. Profiled with immunoSEQ multiplex PCR; TCRdb holds only in-frame clones, not every one. The sample holds about 560,000 clones, around 78% seen once. The chain couples TRBV7-7 to TRBJ1-1; possible D gene TRBD1, 6 bases. What was sequenced was PBMCs. The source is a woman aged 35 to 49 in good health. Some clones in this sample may be carry-over from other donors' samples. In DNA form, the CDR3 reads TGTGCTAGCAGCCCGGGACAGAACACTGAAGCTTTCTTT. The encoded protein is CASSPGQNTEAFF.